This T cell receptor (beta chain) is drawn from a study of CD8+CD57+ T cells in acquired aplastic anemia. Template material for TCR beta VDJ and CDR3 profiling consisted of genomic DNA. MiXCR, run by TCRdb on the reads, gives a single entry per CDR3 protein. The table includes under 200,000 distinct CDR3 sequences, around 47% detected once. The CDR3 runs to 13 residues. Trimming left V 6 bases short and J 3 bases short, with 15 bases between. Germline CDR1 reads SQVTM; CDR2 reads ANQGSEA. Patients chosen for sequencing had shown CD8+CD57+ cell expansion by flow cytometry. Specimen: sorted CD4+, CD8+, or CD8+CD57+ T cells (not recorded which) from PBMCs. The sequence was collected from a human donor with aplastic anemia. This sequence joins TRBV29-1 and TRBJ2-7; D gene uncertain. CDR3 DNA: TGCAGCGTCCTGAGCCCCGATATCTACGAGCAGTACTTC. Translating it yields CSVLSPDIYEQYF.